This T cell receptor beta chain is drawn from a study of CD8 T cells in ankylosing spondylitis. Study-wide results and caveats: Researchers report that disease-linked clones proved CD8+ and relatively rare in peripheral blood.

From the 5' RACE reads, TCRdb called clonotypes with MiXCR, one entry per CDR3 protein. The sample has a few hundred thousand distinct CDR3 sequences, roughly a tenth seen once; the top ten hold roughly 6.8%. This clonotype was recorded many times. Its antigen is still unknown. What was sequenced was blood, either unsorted or a sorted T cell fraction (not recorded which). The clonotype originates from a male donor with ankylosing spondylitis or in good health (not recorded which).

This CDR3 is CASSQVGGEPKYEQYF. The CDR3, as DNA: TGTGCCAGCAGCCAAGTGGGCGGCGAACCGAAATACGAGCAGTACTTC. The gene calls are TRBV3-1 and TRBJ2-7; no clear D. This CDR3 has 16 residues. Germline lookup yields CDR1 LGHDT and CDR2 YNNKEL (reference sequence). The V end was cut by 1 base, the J end by 4 bases, with 17 bases between.